The T cell receptor beta chain described here comes from a study of Graves' ophthalmopathy and Graves' hyperthyroidism. Looking at the study overall: At initial diagnosis, peripheral blood was obtained, and this preceded any treatment. Study observations and caveats: Ophthalmopathy could be told apart from stable hyperthyroidism by a 13-signature model (around 85% sensitivity, approximately 81% specificity).

Fresh peripheral blood, approximately 10 ml, was the PBMC source. Germline values: CDR1 KGHSH, CDR2 LQKENI. This CDR3 is 15 amino acids long. Deletions cut 3 bases from V and 0 bases from J, with 11 bases between. This clonotype was detected a few times. The antigen is unknown. CDR3 regions of TCR beta were amplified from RNA transcripts. RT-PCR was first run with HTBI primers, then multiplex PCR in a second round. Each CDR3 protein is one row after TCRdb ran MiXCR on the multiplex PCR reads. The sample includes about 480,000 distinct CDR3 sequences, under 15% of them seen just once. This chain uses TRBV18 with TRBJ1-1; D unresolved. Material: blood. The TCR originated in a woman between 25 and 40 years old with Graves' ophthalmopathy. CDR3 DNA: TGTGCCAGCTCACCGCTTCCGGTTATGAACACTGAAGCTTTCTTT. This encodes CASSPLPVMNTEAFF.